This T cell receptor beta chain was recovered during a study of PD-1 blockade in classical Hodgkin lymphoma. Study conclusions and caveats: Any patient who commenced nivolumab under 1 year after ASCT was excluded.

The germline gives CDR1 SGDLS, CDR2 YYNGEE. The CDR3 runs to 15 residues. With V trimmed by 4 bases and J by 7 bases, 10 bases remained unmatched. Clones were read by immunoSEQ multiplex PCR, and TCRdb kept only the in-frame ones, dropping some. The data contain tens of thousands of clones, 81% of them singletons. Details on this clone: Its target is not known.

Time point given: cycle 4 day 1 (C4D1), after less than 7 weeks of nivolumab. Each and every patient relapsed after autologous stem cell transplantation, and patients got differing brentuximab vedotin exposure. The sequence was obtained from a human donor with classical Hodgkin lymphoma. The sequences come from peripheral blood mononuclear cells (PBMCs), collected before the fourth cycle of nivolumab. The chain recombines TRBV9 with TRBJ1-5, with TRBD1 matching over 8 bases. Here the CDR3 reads CASSPGTGIWQPQHF. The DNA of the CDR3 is TGTGCCAGCAGCCCAGGGACAGGAATCTGGCAGCCCCAGCATTTT.